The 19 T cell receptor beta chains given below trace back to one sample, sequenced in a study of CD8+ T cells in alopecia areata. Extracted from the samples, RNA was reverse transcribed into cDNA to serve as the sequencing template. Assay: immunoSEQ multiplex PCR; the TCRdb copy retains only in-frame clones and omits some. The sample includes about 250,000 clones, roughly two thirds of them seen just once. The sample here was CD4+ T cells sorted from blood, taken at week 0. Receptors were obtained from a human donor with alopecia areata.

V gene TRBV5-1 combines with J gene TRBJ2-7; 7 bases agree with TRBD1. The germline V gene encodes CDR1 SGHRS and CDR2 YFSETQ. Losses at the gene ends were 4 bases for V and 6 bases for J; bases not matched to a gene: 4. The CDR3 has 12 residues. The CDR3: CASSVQGIEQYF. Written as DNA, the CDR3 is TGCGCCAGCAGCGTACAGGGGATCGAGCAGTACTTC.

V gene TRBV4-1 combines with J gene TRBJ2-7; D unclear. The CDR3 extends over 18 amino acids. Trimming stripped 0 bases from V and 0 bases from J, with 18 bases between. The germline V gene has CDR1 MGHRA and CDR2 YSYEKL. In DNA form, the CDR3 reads TGCGCCAGCAGCCAAGATGGGTTCGGCGGATCAAGCTCCTACGAGCAGTACTTC. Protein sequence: CASSQDGFGGSSSYEQYF.

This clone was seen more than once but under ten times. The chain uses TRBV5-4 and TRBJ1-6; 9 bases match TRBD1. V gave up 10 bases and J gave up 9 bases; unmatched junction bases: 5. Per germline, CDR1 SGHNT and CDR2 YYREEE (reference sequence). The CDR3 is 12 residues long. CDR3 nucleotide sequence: TGTGCCCTGGGACAGGGAGGTTCACCCCTCCACTTT. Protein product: CALGQGGSPLHF.

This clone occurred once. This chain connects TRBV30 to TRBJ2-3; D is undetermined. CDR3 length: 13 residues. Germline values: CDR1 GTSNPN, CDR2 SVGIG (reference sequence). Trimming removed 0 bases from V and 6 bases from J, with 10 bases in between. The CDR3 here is CAWSVRVADTQYF. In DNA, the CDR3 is TGTGCCTGGAGTGTACGGGTGGCCGATACGCAGTATTTT. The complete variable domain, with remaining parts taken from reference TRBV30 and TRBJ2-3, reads SQTIHQWPATLVQPVGSPLSLECTVEGTSNPNLYWYRQAAGRGLQLLFYSVGIGQISSEVPQNLSASRPQDRQFILSSKKLLLSDSGFYLCAWSVRVADTQYFGPGTRLTVL.

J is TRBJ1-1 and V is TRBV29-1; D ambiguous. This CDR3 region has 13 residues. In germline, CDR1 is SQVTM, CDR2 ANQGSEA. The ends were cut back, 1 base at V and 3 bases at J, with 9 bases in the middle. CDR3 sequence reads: CSVEGQRDTEAFF. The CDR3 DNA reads TGCAGCGTTGAAGGGCAGCGAGACACTGAAGCTTTCTTT. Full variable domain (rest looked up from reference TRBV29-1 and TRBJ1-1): SAVISQKPSRDICQRGTSLTIQCQVDSQVTMMFWYRQQPGQSLTLIATANQGSEATYESGFVIDKFPISRPNLTFSTLTVSNMSPEDSSIYLCSVEGQRDTEAFFGQGTRLTVV.

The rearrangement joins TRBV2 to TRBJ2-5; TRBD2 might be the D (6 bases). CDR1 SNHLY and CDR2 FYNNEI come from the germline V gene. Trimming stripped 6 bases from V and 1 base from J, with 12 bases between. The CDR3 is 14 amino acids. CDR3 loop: CASRRRDRQETQYF. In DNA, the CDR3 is TGTGCCAGCAGGAGGAGGGACCGCCAAGAGACCCAGTACTTC.

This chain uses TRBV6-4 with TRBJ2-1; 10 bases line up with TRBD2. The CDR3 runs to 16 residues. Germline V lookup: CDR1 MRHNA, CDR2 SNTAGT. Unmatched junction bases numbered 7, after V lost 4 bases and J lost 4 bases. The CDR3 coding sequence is TGTGCCAGCAGTGTGGCTAGCGGGGGTTTTTACAATGAGCAGTTCTTC. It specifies CASSVASGGFYNEQFF.

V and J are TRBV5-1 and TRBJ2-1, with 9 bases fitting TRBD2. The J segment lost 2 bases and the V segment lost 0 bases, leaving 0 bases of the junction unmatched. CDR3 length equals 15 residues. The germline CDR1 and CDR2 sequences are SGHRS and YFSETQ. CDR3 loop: CASSLERGAYNEQFF. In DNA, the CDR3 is TGCGCCAGCAGCTTGGAGCGGGGGGCCTACAATGAGCAGTTCTTC.

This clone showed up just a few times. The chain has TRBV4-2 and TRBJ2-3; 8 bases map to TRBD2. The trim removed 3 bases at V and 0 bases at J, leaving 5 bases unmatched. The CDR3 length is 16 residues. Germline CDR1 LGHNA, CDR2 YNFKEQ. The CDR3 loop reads CASSHESGGSTDTQYF. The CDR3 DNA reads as TGTGCCAGCAGCCATGAAAGCGGGGGTAGCACAGATACGCAGTATTTT.

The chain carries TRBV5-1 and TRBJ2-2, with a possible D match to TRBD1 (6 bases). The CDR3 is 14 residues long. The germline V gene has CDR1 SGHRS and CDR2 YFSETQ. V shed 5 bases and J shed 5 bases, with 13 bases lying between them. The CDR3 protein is CASSHRAGTGELFF. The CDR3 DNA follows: TGCGCCAGCAGTCACAGGGCCGGGACCGGGGAGCTGTTTTTT.

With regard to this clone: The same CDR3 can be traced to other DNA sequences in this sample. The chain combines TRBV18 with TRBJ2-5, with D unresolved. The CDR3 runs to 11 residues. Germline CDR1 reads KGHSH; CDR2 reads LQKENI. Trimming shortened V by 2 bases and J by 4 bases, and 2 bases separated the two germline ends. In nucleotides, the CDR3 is TGTGCCAGCTCACCAGGAGAGACCCAGTACTTC. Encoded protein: CASSPGETQYF.

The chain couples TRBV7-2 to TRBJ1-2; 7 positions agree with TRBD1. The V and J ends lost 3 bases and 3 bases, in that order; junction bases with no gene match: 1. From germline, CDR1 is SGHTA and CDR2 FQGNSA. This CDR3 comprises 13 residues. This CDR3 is CASSLGQHYGYTF. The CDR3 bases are TGTGCCAGCAGCTTGGGACAGCACTATGGCTACACCTTC.

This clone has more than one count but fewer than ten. The CDR3 nucleotides read TGTGCCAGCCCTAAAGCCCACGAGCAGTTCTTC. Its protein is CASPKAHEQFF. V is TRBV21-1 and J is TRBJ2-1; TRBD2, as called in the table, went unchecked against the DNA. TRBV21-1 is noted as a pseudogene. The CDR3 is made up of 11 amino acids.

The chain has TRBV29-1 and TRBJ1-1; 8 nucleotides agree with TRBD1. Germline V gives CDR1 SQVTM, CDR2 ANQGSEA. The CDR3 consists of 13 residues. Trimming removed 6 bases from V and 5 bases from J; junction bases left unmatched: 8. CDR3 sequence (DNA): TGCAGCGTCCGGCAGGGGGCAGTTACTGAAGCTTTCTTT. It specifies CSVRQGAVTEAFF.

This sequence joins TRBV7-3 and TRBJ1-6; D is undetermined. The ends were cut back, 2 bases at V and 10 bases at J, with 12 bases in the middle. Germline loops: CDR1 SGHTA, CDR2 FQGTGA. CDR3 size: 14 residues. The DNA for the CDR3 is TGTGCCAGCAGCTTACAGGCGGAGGGATCACCCCTCCACTTT. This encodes CASSLQAEGSPLHF.

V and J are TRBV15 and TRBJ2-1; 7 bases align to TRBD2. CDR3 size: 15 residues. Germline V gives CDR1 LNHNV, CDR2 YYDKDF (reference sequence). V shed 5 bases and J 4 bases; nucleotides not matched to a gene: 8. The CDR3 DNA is TGTGCCACCAGCGCCCAGCGGGGACCTTACAATGAGCAGTTCTTC. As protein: CATSAQRGPYNEQFF.

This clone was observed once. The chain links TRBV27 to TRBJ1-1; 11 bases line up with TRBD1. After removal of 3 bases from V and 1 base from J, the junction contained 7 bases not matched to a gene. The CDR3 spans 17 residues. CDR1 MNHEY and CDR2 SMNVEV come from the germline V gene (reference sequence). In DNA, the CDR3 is TGTGCCAGCAGTTTCGGACAGGGGGCCAAAGGGAACACTGAAGCTTTCTTT. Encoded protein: CASSFGQGAKGNTEAFF.

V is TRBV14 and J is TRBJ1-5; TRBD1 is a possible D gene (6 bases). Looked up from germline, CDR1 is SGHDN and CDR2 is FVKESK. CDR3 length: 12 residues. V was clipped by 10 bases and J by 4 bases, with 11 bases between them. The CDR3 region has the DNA TGTGCCACGGACAGACCAAATCAGCCCCAGCATTTT. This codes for CATDRPNQPQHF. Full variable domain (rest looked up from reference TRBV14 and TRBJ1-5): EAGVTQFPSHSVIEKGQTVTLRCDPISGHDNLYWYRRVMGKEIKFLLHFVKESKQDESGMPNNRFLAERTGGTYSTLKVQPAELEDSGVYFCATDRPNQPQHFGDGTRLSIL.

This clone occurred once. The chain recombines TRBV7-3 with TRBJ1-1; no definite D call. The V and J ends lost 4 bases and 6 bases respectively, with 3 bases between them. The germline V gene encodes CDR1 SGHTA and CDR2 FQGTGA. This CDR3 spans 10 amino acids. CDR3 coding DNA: TGTGCCAGCAGCTGGGCTGAAGCTTTCTTT. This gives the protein CASSWAEAFF.